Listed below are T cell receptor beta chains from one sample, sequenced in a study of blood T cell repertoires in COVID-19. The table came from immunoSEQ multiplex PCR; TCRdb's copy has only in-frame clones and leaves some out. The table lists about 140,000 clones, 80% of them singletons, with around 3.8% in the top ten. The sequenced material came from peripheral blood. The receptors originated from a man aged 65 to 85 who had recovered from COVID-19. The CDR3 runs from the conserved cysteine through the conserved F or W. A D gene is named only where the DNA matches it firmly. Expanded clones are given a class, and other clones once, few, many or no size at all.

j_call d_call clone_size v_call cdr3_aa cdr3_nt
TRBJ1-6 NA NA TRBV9 CASSVGSGHSSYNSPLHF TGTGCCAGCAGCGTAGGGTCCGGACACAGCTCCTATAATTCACCCCTCCACTTT
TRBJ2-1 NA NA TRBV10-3 CAIGGRNGNEQFF TGTGCCATCGGAGGCAGGAACGGGAATGAGCAGTTCTTC
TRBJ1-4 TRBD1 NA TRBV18 CASSRDRGLDEKLFF TGTGCCAGCTCACGTGACAGGGGGCTTGATGAAAAACTGTTTTTT
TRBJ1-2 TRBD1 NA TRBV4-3 CASSQDVGGTGYGYTF TGCGCCAGCAGCCAAGATGTGGGTGGGACAGGGTATGGCTACACCTTC
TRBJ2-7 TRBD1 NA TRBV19 CASSGLGTGVNEQYF TGTGCCAGTAGTGGGCTCGGGACAGGGGTTAACGAGCAGTACTTC
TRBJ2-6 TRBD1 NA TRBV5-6 CASSRPGQGKGANVLTF TGTGCCAGCAGTCGGCCGGGACAGGGGAAAGGGGCCAACGTCCTGACTTTC
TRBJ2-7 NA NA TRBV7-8 CASSYPGQSYEQYF TGTGCCAGCAGCTATCCGGGACAATCCTACGAGCAGTACTTC
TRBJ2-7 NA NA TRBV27 CASSSFQGYEQYF TGTGCCAGCAGTTCGTTCCAGGGTTACGAGCAGTACTTC
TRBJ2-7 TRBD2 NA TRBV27 CASTSGSSSYEQYF TGTGCCAGCACCAGCGGGAGTTCGAGCTACGAGCAGTACTTC
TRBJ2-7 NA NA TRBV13 CASSLGGGESYEQYF TGTGCCAGCAGCTTAGGTGGCGGGGAATCCTACGAGCAGTACTTC
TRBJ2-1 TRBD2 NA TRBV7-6 CASSRPDPSGNWEQFF TGTGCCAGCAGCCGACCTGATCCTAGCGGGAACTGGGAGCAGTTCTTC
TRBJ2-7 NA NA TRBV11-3 CASSFRENF TGTGCCAGCAGCTTCCGGGAAAACTTC
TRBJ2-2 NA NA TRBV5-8 CASISRGSSGELFF TGTGCCAGCATATCTAGGGGGTCGTCCGGGGAGCTGTTTTTT
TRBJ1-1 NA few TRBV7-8 CASSFGQRDEAFF TGTGCCAGCAGCTTTGGACAGCGGGATGAAGCTTTCTTT